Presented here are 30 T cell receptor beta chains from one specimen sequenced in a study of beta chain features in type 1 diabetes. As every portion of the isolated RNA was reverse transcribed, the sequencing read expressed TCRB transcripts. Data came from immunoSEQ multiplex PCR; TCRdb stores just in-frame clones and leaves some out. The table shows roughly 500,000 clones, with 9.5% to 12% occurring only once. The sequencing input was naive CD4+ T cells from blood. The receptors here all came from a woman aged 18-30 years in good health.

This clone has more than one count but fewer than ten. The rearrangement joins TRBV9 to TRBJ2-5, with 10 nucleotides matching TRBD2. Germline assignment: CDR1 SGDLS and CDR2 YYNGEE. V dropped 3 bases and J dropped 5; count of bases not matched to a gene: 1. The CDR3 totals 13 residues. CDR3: CASSDSGRETQYF. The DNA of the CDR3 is TGTGCCAGCAGCGATAGCGGGAGGGAGACCCAGTACTTC. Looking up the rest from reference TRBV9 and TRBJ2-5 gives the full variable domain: DSGVTQTPKHLITATGQRVTLRCSPRSGDLSVYWYQQSLDQGLQFLIQYYNGEERAKGNILERFSAQQFPDLHSELNLSSLELGDSALYFCASSDSGRETQYFGPGTRLLVL.

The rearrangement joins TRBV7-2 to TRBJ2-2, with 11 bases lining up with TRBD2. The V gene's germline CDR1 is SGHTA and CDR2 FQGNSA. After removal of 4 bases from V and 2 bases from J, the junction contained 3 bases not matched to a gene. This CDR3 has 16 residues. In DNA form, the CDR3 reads TGTGCCAGCAGCTCCCTAGCGGGGGGCAACACCGGGGAGCTGTTTTTT. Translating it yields CASSSLAGGNTGELFF.

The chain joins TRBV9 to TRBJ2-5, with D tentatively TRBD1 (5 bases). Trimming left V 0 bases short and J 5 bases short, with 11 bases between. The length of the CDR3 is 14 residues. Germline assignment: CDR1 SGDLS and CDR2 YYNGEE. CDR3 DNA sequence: TGTGCCAGCAGCGTAGGCCAGGGTGGGGAGACCCAGTACTTC. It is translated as CASSVGQGGETQYF.

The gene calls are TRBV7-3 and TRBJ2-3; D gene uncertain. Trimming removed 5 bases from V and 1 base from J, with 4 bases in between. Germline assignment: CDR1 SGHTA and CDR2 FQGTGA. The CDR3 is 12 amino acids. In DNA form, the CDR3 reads TGTGCCAGCAGCCGGGGCACAGATACGCAGTATTTT. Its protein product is CASSRGTDTQYF.

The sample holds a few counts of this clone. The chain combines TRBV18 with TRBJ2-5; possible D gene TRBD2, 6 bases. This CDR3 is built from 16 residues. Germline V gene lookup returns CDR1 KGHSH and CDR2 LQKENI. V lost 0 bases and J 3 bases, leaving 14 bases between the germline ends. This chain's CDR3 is CASSPPPRGSKETQYF. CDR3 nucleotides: TGTGCCAGCTCACCACCCCCACGGGGGAGTAAAGAGACCCAGTACTTC.

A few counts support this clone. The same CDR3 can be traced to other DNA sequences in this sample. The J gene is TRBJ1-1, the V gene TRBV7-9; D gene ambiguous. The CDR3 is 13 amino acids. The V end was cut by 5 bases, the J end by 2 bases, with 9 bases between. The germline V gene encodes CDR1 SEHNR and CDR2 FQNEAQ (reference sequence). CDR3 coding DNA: TGTGCCAGCAGCCTGGAAGCAAACACTGAAGCTTTCTTT. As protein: CASSLEANTEAFF.

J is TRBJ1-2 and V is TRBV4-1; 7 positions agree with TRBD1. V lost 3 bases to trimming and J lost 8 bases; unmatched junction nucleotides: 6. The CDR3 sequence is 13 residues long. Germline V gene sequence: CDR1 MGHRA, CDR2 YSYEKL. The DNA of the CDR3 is TGCGCCAGCAGCCAGACAGGGAGTAAGGGCTACACCTTC. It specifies CASSQTGSKGYTF.

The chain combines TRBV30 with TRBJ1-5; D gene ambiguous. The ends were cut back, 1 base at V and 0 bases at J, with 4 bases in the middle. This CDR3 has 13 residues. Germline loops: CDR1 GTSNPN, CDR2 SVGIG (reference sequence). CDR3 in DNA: TGTGCCTGGAGTGAGAGTAGCAATCAGCCCCAGCATTTT. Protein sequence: CAWSESSNQPQHF.

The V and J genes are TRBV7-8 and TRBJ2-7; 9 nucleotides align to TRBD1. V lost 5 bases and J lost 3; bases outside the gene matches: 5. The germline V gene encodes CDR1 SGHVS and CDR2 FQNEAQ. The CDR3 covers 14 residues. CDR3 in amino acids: CASSVGQGIYEQYV. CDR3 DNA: TGTGCCAGCAGCGTGGGACAGGGCATCTACGAGCAGTACGTC.

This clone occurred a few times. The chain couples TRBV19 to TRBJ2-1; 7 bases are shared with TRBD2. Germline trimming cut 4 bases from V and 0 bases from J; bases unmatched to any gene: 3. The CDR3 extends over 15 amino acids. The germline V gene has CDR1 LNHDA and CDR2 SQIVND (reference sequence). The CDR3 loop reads CASSREGASYNEQFF. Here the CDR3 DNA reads TGTGCCAGTAGTAGGGAGGGCGCCTCCTACAATGAGCAGTTCTTC.

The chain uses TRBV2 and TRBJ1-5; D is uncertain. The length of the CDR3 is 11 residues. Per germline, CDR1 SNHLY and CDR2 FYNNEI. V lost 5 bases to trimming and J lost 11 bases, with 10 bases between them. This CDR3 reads CASSTIGAQHF. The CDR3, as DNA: TGTGCCAGCAGTACAATCGGGGCCCAGCATTTT.

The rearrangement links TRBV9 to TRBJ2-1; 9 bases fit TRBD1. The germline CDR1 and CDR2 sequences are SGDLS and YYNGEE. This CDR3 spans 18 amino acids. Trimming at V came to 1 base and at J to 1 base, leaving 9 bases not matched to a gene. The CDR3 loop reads CASSVPRGGTGSYNEQFF. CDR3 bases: TGTGCCAGCAGCGTACCCCGGGGCGGGACAGGGTCCTACAATGAGCAGTTCTTC.

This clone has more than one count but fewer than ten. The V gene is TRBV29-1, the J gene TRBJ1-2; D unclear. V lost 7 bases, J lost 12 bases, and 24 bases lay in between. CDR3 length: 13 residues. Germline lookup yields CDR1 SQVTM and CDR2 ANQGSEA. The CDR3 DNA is TGCAGCGGGGTCCCAGACCCGGGATCCTGGGACACCTTC. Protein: CSGVPDPGSWDTF.

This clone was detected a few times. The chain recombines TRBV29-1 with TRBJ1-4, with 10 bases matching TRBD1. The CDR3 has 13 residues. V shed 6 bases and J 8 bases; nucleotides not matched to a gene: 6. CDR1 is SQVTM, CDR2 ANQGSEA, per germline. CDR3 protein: CSVLDRGQEKLFF. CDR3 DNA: TGCAGCGTCCTCGACAGGGGGCAAGAAAAACTGTTTTTT.

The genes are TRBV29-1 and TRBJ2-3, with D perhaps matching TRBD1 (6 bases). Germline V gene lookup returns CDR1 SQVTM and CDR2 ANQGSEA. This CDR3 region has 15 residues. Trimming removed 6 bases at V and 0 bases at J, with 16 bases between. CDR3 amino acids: CSVLGQKASTDTQYF. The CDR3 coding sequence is TGCAGCGTCCTCGGACAGAAAGCTAGCACAGATACGCAGTATTTT.

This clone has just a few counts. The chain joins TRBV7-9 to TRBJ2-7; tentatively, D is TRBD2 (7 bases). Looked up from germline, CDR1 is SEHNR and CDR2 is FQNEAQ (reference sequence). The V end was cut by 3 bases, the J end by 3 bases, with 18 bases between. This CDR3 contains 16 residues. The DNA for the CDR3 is TGTGCCAGCAGCTTGGCGGCCGGGGGCGGGAGCTACGAGCAGTACTTC. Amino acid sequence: CASSLAAGGGSYEQYF.

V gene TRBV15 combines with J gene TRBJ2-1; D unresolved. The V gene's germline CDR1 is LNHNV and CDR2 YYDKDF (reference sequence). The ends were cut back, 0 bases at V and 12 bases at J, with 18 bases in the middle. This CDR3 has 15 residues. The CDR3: CATSREGSRLQGQFF. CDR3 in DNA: TGTGCCACCAGCAGAGAGGGAAGTCGGTTGCAAGGGCAGTTCTTC. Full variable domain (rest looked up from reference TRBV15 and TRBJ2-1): DAMVIQNPRYQVTQFGKPVTLSCSQTLNHNVMYWYQQKSSQAPKLLFHYYDKDFNNEADTPDNFQSRRPNTSFCFLDIRSPGLGDTAMYLCATSREGSRLQGQFFGPGTRLTVL.

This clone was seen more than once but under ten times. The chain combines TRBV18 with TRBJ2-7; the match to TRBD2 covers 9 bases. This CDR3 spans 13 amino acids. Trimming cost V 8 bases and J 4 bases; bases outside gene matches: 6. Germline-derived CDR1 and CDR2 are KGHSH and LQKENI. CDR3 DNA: TGTGCCAGCAATAGCGGGAGAGGTTACGAGCAGTACTTC. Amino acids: CASNSGRGYEQYF.

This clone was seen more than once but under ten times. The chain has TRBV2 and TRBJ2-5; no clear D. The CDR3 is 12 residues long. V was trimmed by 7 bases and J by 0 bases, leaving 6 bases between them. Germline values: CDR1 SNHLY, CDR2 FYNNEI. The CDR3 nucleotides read TGTGCCAGCAAGTCGGACCAAGAGACCCAGTACTTC. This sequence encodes CASKSDQETQYF. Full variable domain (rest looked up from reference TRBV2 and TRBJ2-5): EPEVTQTPSHQVTQMGQEVILRCVPISNHLYFYWYRQILGQKVEFLVSFYNNEISEKSEIFDDQFSVERPDGSNFTLKIRSTKLEDSAMYFCASKSDQETQYFGPGTRLLVL.

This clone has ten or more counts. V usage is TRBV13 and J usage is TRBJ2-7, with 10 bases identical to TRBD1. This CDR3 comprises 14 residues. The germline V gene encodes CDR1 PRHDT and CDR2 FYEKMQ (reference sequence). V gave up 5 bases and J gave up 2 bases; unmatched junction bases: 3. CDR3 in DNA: TGTGCCAGCAGCGCGGGACAGGGGACCTACGAGCAGTACTTC. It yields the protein CASSAGQGTYEQYF.

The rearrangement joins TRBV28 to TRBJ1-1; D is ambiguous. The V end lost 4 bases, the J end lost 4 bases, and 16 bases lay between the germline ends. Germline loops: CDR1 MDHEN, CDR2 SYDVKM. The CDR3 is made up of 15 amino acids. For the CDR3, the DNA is TGTGCCAGCAGTTCCGCCCCGGGAATGGGCACTGAAGCTTTCTTT. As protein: CASSSAPGMGTEAFF.

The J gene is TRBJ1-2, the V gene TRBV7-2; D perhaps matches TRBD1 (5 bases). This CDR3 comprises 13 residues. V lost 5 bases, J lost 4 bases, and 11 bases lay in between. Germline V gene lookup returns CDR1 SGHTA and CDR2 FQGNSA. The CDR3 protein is CASSPYGAYGYTF. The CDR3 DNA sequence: TGTGCCAGCAGCCCGTACGGGGCCTATGGCTACACCTTC.

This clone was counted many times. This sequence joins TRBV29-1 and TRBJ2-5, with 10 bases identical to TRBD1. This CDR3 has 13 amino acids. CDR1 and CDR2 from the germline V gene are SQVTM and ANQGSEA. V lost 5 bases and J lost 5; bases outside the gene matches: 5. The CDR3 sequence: CSVWDRGGETQYF. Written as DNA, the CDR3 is TGCAGCGTTTGGGACAGGGGTGGTGAGACCCAGTACTTC. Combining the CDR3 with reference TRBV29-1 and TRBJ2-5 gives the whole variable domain SAVISQKPSRDICQRGTSLTIQCQVDSQVTMMFWYRQQPGQSLTLIATANQGSEATYESGFVIDKFPISRPNLTFSTLTVSNMSPEDSSIYLCSVWDRGGETQYFGPGTRLLVL.

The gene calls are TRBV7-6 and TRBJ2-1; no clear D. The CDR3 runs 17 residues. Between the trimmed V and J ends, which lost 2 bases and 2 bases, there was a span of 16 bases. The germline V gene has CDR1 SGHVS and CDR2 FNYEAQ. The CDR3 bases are TGTGCCAGCAGCTTAAATGGGCGGAACGTACCCTACAATGAGCAGTTCTTC. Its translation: CASSLNGRNVPYNEQFF.

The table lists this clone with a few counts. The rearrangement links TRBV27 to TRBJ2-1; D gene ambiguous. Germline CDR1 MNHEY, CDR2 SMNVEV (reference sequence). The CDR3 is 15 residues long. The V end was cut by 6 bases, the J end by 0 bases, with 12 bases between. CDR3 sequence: CASSLRLGSYNEQFF. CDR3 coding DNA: TGTGCCAGCAGCCTAAGACTGGGCTCCTACAATGAGCAGTTCTTC.

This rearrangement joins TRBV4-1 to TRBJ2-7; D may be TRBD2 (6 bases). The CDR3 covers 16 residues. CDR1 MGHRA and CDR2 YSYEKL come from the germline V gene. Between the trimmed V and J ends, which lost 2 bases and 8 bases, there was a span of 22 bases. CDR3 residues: CASSQMGGRYPPKQYV. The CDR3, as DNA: TGCGCCAGCAGCCAAATGGGAGGCCGATATCCTCCCAAGCAGTACGTC.

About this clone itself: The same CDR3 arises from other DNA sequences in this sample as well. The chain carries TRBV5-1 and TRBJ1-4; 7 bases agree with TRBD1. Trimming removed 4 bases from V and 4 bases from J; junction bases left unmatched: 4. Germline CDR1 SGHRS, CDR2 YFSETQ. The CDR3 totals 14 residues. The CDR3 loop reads CASSLTGSNEKLFF. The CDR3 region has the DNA TGCGCCAGCAGCCTGACAGGGAGTAATGAAAAACTGTTTTTT.

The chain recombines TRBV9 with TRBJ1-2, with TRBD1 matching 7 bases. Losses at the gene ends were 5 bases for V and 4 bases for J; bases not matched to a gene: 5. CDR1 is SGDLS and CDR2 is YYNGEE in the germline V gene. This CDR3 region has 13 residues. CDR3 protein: CASRGSGGYGYTF. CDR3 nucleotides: TGTGCCAGCAGGGGATCAGGGGGCTATGGCTACACCTTC.

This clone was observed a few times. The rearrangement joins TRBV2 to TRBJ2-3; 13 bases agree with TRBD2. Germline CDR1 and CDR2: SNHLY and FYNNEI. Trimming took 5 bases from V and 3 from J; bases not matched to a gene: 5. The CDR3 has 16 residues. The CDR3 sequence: CASSYTTSGRTDTQYF. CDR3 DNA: TGTGCCAGCAGTTATACGACTAGCGGGAGGACAGATACGCAGTATTTT.

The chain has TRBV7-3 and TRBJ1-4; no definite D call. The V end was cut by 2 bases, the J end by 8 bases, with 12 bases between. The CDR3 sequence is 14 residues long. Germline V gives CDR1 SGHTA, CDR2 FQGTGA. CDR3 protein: CASSLQQKGEKLFF. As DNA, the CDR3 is TGTGCCAGCAGCTTACAACAGAAAGGCGAAAAACTGTTTTTT.